The rows below give T cell receptor beta chains drawn from one sample of a study of blood T cell repertoires in COVID-19. The protocol was immunoSEQ multiplex PCR, while the TCRdb copy is restricted to in-frame clones and leaves out a portion. The data contain about 210,000 clones, around 80% of them singletons. Sequencing used peripheral blood. The receptors derive from a woman aged 80 or older with COVID-19, enrolled during active disease. The CDR3 runs from the conserved cysteine through the conserved F or W. The D gene is left open where the match is weak. Size is stated for part of the rows, as once, few or many counts, or as a class when the clone is expanded.

d_call	j_call	v_call	clone_size	cdr3_aa	cdr3_nt
TRBD1	TRBJ1-4	TRBV4-1	NA	CASSQDKGQPTIRATNEKLFF	TGCGCCAGCAGCCAAGATAAGGGACAGCCGACCATTCGCGCAACTAATGAAAAACTGTTTTTT
NA	TRBJ1-2	TRBV10-3	NA	CAISDGQNYGYTF	TGTGCCATCAGTGACGGACAGAATTATGGCTACACCTTC
NA	TRBJ1-2	TRBV7-2	once	CASSPSGVWGSGDYGYTF	TGTGCCAGCAGCCCAAGCGGGGTATGGGGGTCTGGGGACTATGGCTACACCTTC
NA	TRBJ2-1	TRBV6-6	NA	CASSRDFETYNEQFF	TGTGCCAGCAGCCGGGACTTTGAAACCTACAATGAGCAGTTCTTC
TRBD1	TRBJ1-2	TRBV19	once	CASSMSTGPRATF	TGTGCCAGTAGTATGTCGACAGGGCCTCGCGCAACCTTC
TRBD1	TRBJ1-3	TRBV19	NA	CARQGVLSGNTIYF	TGTGCCAGACAGGGGGTCCTCTCTGGAAACACCATATATTTT
TRBD1	TRBJ2-1	TRBV27	NA	CASKGAMSYNEQFF	TGTGCCAGCAAGGGGGCGATGTCCTACAATGAGCAGTTCTTC
NA	TRBJ1-4	TRBV3-1/TRBV3-2	few	CASSVKLGEKLFF	TGTGCCAGCAGCGTGAAACTCGGTGAAAAACTGTTTTTT
TRBD2	TRBJ2-3	TRBV5-1	NA	CASERGGGKDTQYF	TGCGCCAGTGAAAGGGGCGGGGGGAAAGATACGCAGTATTTT
TRBD1	TRBJ1-5	TRBV28	NA	CASAIGGTGFQPQHF	TGTGCCAGCGCCATCGGGGGGACAGGTTTTCAGCCCCAGCATTTT
TRBD2	TRBJ2-1	TRBV5-4	NA	CASILAGGSYNEQFF	TGTGCCAGCATCTTAGCGGGGGGGTCCTACAATGAGCAGTTCTTC
NA	TRBJ2-2	TRBV5-1	NA	CASSSQGGDTGELFF	TGCGCCAGCAGCTCACAGGGGGGGGACACCGGGGAGCTGTTTTTT
NA	TRBJ1-4	TRBV6-5	NA	CASRGREVTNEKLFF	TGTGCCAGCAGGGGACGGGAGGTAACTAATGAAAAACTGTTTTTT
TRBD1	TRBJ1-1	TRBV28	once	CASSTGTGRNTEAFF	TGTGCCAGCAGTACTGGGACAGGGAGGAACACTGAAGCTTTCTTT
NA	TRBJ2-1	TRBV6-5	NA	CASSFNSLQGNNEQFF	TGTGCCAGCAGTTTCAACTCATTACAGGGAAACAATGAGCAGTTCTTC
TRBD1	TRBJ2-5	TRBV13	NA	CASSLAAGQGETQYF	TGTGCCAGCAGCTTAGCCGCGGGACAGGGGGAGACCCAGTACTTC
TRBD1	TRBJ2-7	TRBV19	NA	CASSPEGPDRGREQYF	TGTGCCAGTAGTCCCGAGGGGCCAGACAGGGGGCGCGAGCAGTACTTC
TRBD1	TRBJ2-7	TRBV18	NA	CASSEGTGLYEQYF	TGTGCCAGCTCCGAAGGGACAGGCCTCTACGAGCAGTACTTC
NA	TRBJ2-5	TRBV5-1	NA	CASSLGGAETQYF	TGCGCCAGCAGCTTGGGTGGGGCGGAGACCCAGTACTTC
NA	TRBJ2-2	TRBV10-2	NA	CASRGRNTGELFF	TGCGCCAGCAGGGGGCGGAACACCGGGGAGCTGTTTTTT
NA	TRBJ2-5	TRBV24-1	NA	CATSDPTGTRTQYF	TGTGCCACCAGTGATCCGACAGGAACAAGGACCCAGTACTTC
NA	TRBJ1-2	TRBV30	NA	CAGVGGTRGGNYGYTF	TGTGCCGGGGTAGGCGGGACCCGAGGTGGGAACTATGGCTACACCTTC
NA	TRBJ1-1	TRBV19	NA	CASKSGGVVSTEAFF	TGTGCCAGTAAATCCGGGGGAGTTGTTTCCACTGAAGCTTTCTTT
NA	TRBJ1-1	TRBV7-9	NA	CASKPQGKRFLNTEAFF	TGTGCCAGCAAACCCCAGGGGAAGAGGTTTTTGAACACTGAAGCTTTCTTT
TRBD1	TRBJ1-2	TRBV5-4	NA	CASSLAGQGAVVDGYTF	TGTGCCAGCAGCTTGGCGGGACAGGGGGCTGTCGTGGATGGCTACACCTTC
NA	TRBJ2-3	TRBV7-9	NA	CASSPDRPSTDTQYF	TGTGCCAGCAGTCCTGACAGGCCAAGCACAGATACGCAGTATTTT
NA	TRBJ2-4	TRBV7-2	NA	CASSLGEAKNIQYF	TGTGCCAGCAGCTTAGGGGAGGCCAAAAACATTCAGTACTTC
TRBD1	TRBJ1-3	TRBV7-9	few	CASRGTAGNTIYF	TGTGCCAGCAGGGGGACAGCTGGAAACACCATATATTTT
NA	TRBJ1-3	TRBV5-1	once	CASSLSTGNTIYF	TGCGCCAGCAGCCTCAGTACGGGAAACACCATATATTTT
NA	TRBJ2-5	TRBV7-3	NA	CASSPGGAETQYF	TGTGCCAGCAGCCCCGGGGGTGCGGAGACCCAGTACTTC
TRBD1	TRBJ2-2	TRBV19	NA	CASSKRTGNTGELFF	TGTGCCAGTAGTAAGCGGACAGGGAACACCGGGGAGCTGTTTTTT
NA	TRBJ1-5	TRBV2	NA	CASGIDRNQPQHF	TGTGCCAGCGGAATTGACAGGAATCAGCCCCAGCATTTT
NA	TRBJ2-7	TRBV3-1/TRBV3-2	NA	CASSQDGDTYEQYF	TGTGCCAGCAGCCAAGATGGGGACACCTACGAGCAGTACTTC
TRBD1	TRBJ2-2	TRBV6-5	NA	CASSWTGGTGELFF	TGTGCCAGCAGTTGGACAGGGGGAACCGGGGAGCTGTTTTTT
TRBD2	TRBJ2-2	TRBV6-5	NA	CASSRAGGTGELFF	TGTGCCAGCAGCCGAGCCGGGGGGACCGGGGAGCTGTTTTTT
TRBD1	TRBJ2-2	TRBV9	NA	CASGGQIDTGELFF	TGTGCCAGCGGGGGACAGATTGACACCGGGGAGCTGTTTTTT
NA	TRBJ2-3	TRBV5-1	NA	CASSLGVRNTDTQYF	TGCGCCAGCAGCCTCGGAGTTCGGAACACAGATACGCAGTATTTT
NA	TRBJ1-2	TRBV7-2	NA	CASSSNRVSYTF	TGTGCCAGCAGTTCTAACAGGGTTAGCTACACCTTC
NA	TRBJ2-1	TRBV19	NA	CASSTVGGDEQFF	TGTGCCAGTAGTACCGTCGGGGGTGATGAGCAGTTCTTC
NA	TRBJ1-1	TRBV10-1	NA	CASSENSWTEAFF	TGCGCCAGCAGTGAAAACAGTTGGACTGAAGCTTTCTTT
TRBD1	TRBJ1-5	TRBV2	NA	CASRETGTGQPQHF	TGTGCCAGCAGGGAAACAGGGACAGGCCAGCCCCAGCATTTT
NA	TRBJ1-5	TRBV2	NA	CASRGGQTYQPQHF	TGTGCCAGCAGGGGAGGACAAACCTATCAGCCCCAGCATTTT
NA	TRBJ1-1	TRBV7-2	NA	CASSLGSAGTEAFF	TGTGCCAGCAGCTTAGGTTCCGCCGGGACTGAAGCTTTCTTT
NA	TRBJ1-1	TRBV5-6	NA	CASSLLPRSNTEAFF	TGTGCCAGCAGCTTGCTTCCACGGAGCAACACTGAAGCTTTCTTT
TRBD2	TRBJ2-1	TRBV28	NA	CASSLLGLAYNEQFF	TGTGCCAGCAGTTTGCTGGGACTAGCGTACAATGAGCAGTTCTTC
NA	TRBJ2-1	TRBV5-6	NA	CASSRVTKYNEQFF	TGTGCCAGCAGCCGGGTCACCAAGTACAATGAGCAGTTCTTC